This TCR beta chain was retrieved from a study of graft-versus-host responses after intestinal transplantation. Study as a whole: Multivisceral, liver-intestinal, or isolated intestinal grafts were transplanted into recipients.

V was cut by 1 base and J by 5 bases, with 4 bases left in between. Germline-derived CDR1 and CDR2 are SGHRS and YFSETQ. The CDR3 is 11 residues long. Irradiated stimulators labeled with violet dye, around 200,000 in number, were plated with around 200,000 CFSE-labeled responders. Generated by immunoSEQ multiplex PCR, the TCRdb table keeps only in-frame clones and is missing some. This table has 7,400 or so clones, roughly 31% appearing once. Sequenced material: alloreactive CD8+ T cells from a mixed lymphocyte reaction culture, taken before intestinal transplant. Subset denoted: CFSE-low proliferating T cells sorted from roughly 6-day pre-transplant mixed lymphocyte reaction (GvH or HvG direction). The sequence was obtained from a human patient who received an intestinal transplant. The chain has TRBV5-1 and TRBJ2-7; D unresolved. The CDR3 loop is CASSLSDEQYF. The CDR3 nucleotides read TGCGCCAGCAGCTTGTCGGACGAGCAGTACTTC.